Presented here are 30 T cell receptor beta chains from one specimen sequenced in a study of beta chain features in type 1 diabetes. The entirety of the isolated RNA underwent reverse transcription, so expressed TCRB transcripts were sequenced. TCRdb's table, derived via immunoSEQ multiplex PCR, lists solely in-frame clones and lacks some. Counted here are 300,000 to 450,000 clones, roughly an eighth occurring once; the ten biggest clones make up roughly 0.015%. The specimen was naive CD4+ T cells from blood. The receptor source for this set is a man younger than 35 in good health.

The chain links TRBV30 to TRBJ2-6; perhaps TRBD2 as D (6 bases). Germline CDR1 and CDR2: GTSNPN and SVGIG (reference sequence). This CDR3 spans 15 amino acids. With 0 bases removed from V and 0 bases from J, the gap between germline ends came to 6 bases. CDR3 nucleotides: TGTGCCTGGAGTGTCGGGAGCTCTGGGGCCAACGTCCTGACTTTC. Translation gives CAWSVGSSGANVLTF.

This clone was found a few times. The rearrangement joins TRBV6-4 to TRBJ1-5; no clear D gene. The germline V gene has CDR1 MRHNA and CDR2 SNTAGT. CDR3 length equals 13 residues. Deletions cut 4 bases from V and 2 bases from J, with 6 bases between. The CDR3 DNA sequence: TGTGCCAGCAGTGTTCAGGGCAATCAGCCCCAGCATTTT. It codes for CASSVQGNQPQHF.

The rearrangement links TRBV6-5 to TRBJ2-5, with D perhaps TRBD2 (5 bases). The ends were cut back, 3 bases at V and 7 bases at J, with 9 bases in the middle. In germline, CDR1 is MNHEY, CDR2 SVGAGI. The CDR3 totals 12 residues. The CDR3 coding sequence is TGTGCCAGCAGTTATAGGGCGGGGACCCAGTACTTC. It translates to CASSYRAGTQYF.

This clone appeared a few times. The gene calls are TRBV18 and TRBJ1-2; D might be TRBD1 (6 bases). Trimming took 0 bases from V and 3 from J, leaving 11 bases between them. CDR3 length: 15 amino acids. Germline lookup yields CDR1 KGHSH and CDR2 LQKENI. CDR3 DNA sequence: TGTGCCAGCTCACCACCGGGACAAGGGCACTATGGCTACACCTTC. Its translation: CASSPPGQGHYGYTF.

This chain links TRBV5-4 with TRBJ2-1, with D unclear. The CDR3 contains 12 residues. Trimming took 0 bases from V and 10 from J, leaving 8 bases between them. The germline gives CDR1 SGHNT, CDR2 YYREEE (reference sequence). The CDR3 reads CASSLGGGEQFF. Here the CDR3 DNA reads TGTGCCAGCAGCTTGGGAGGTGGGGAGCAGTTCTTC.

This clone has more than one count but fewer than ten. The CDR3 coding sequence is TGTGCCAGCAGCCCACCGGGACAGCTATTTGAAAAACTGTTTTTT. Residues: CASSPPGQLFEKLFF. The chain uses TRBV14 and TRBJ1-4; 7 nucleotides line up with TRBD1. The J segment lost 7 bases and the V segment lost 4 bases, leaving 9 bases of the junction unmatched. The length of the CDR3 is 15 residues. CDR1 is SGHDN, CDR2 FVKESK, per germline.

The rearrangement uses TRBV30 and TRBJ2-7, with D perhaps matching TRBD1 (6 bases). Trimming pared 2 bases from V and 7 bases from J, leaving 9 bases between. The CDR3 has 11 amino acids. The germline gives CDR1 GTSNPN, CDR2 SVGIG (reference sequence). This CDR3 is CAWSLRGEQYF. DNA of the CDR3: TGTGCCTGGAGTTTGAGGGGGGAGCAGTACTTC.

The chain links TRBV6-5 to TRBJ1-5; 7 bases map to TRBD1. This CDR3 spans 13 amino acids. Germline CDR1 and CDR2: MNHEY and SVGAGI. V gave up 6 bases and J gave up 4 bases; unmatched junction bases: 3. The CDR3 protein is CASRTGFNQPQHF. CDR3 DNA sequence: TGTGCCAGCAGGACAGGGTTTAATCAGCCCCAGCATTTT.

The chain recombines TRBV18 with TRBJ1-5, with D possibly TRBD1 on 5 matching bases. Germline loops: CDR1 KGHSH, CDR2 LQKENI. CDR3 length: 13 amino acids. V was cut by 2 bases and J by 8 bases, with 10 bases left in between. The CDR3 spells CASSPIGAEPQHF. CDR3 bases: TGTGCCAGCTCACCAATAGGGGCTGAGCCCCAGCATTTT.

This clone was detected only a few times. V and J are TRBV2 and TRBJ1-4; TRBD1 matches at 9 bases. This CDR3 spans 15 amino acids. Trimming cost V 5 bases and J 7 bases; bases outside gene matches: 8. Germline values: CDR1 SNHLY, CDR2 FYNNEI. The CDR3 spells CASSKQGADGEKLFF. As DNA, the CDR3 is TGTGCCAGCAGTAAACAGGGGGCGGACGGTGAAAAACTGTTTTTT. The full variable domain, in which reference TRBV2 and TRBJ1-4 provide the parts outside the CDR3, is EPEVTQTPSHQVTQMGQEVILRCVPISNHLYFYWYRQILGQKVEFLVSFYNNEISEKSEIFDDQFSVERPDGSNFTLKIRSTKLEDSAMYFCASSKQGADGEKLFFGSGTQLSVL.

The V gene is TRBV5-1, the J gene TRBJ2-7; 11 bases fit TRBD1. The CDR3 loop spans 15 amino acids. Germline values: CDR1 SGHRS, CDR2 YFSETQ. The trim removed 4 bases at V and 5 bases at J, leaving 8 bases unmatched. CDR3 coding DNA: TGCGCCAGCAGCCCGGGGGACAGGGGGAGCCACGAGCAGTACTTC. It specifies CASSPGDRGSHEQYF.

This clone has only a few counts. CDR3 region: CASSWDRAREQYF. The CDR3 nucleotides read TGTGCCAGCAGTTGGGACAGGGCCCGGGAGCAGTACTTC. The gene calls are TRBV28 and TRBJ2-7, with TRBD1 identical over 9 bases. The CDR3 covers 13 residues. Germline values: CDR1 MDHEN, CDR2 SYDVKM. J lost 7 bases, V lost 4 bases, and 5 bases had no gene match.

There are many counts of this clone. This CDR3 reads CSGTSGNSYEQYF. The CDR3 DNA reads TGCAGCGGGACTAGCGGGAACTCCTACGAGCAGTACTTC. This chain uses TRBV29-1 with TRBJ2-7; the match to TRBD2 covers 12 bases. The CDR3 is 13 amino acids. Trimming removed 7 bases from V and 0 bases from J; junction bases left unmatched: 1. The germline V gene encodes CDR1 SQVTM and CDR2 ANQGSEA.

This clone was detected only a few times. The chain uses TRBV19 and TRBJ1-4, with 7 nucleotides matching TRBD1. The CDR3 covers 15 residues. Unmatched junction bases numbered 8, after V lost 6 bases and J lost 4 bases. Germline CDR1 reads LNHDA; CDR2 reads SQIVND (reference sequence). The CDR3 reads CASSWDSRGNEKLFF. CDR3 coding DNA: TGTGCCAGTAGCTGGGACAGCCGGGGTAATGAAAAACTGTTTTTT.

This clone came up a few times. The V call is TRBV30, the J call TRBJ2-5; 7 nucleotides agree with TRBD2. The DNA end lines up better with TRBJ2-7; the J call may be wrong. Germline assignment: CDR1 GTSNPN and CDR2 SVGIG (reference sequence). The CDR3 totals 15 residues. The CDR3 sequence: CAWSIPGLSSYEQYF. As DNA, the CDR3 is TGTGCCTGGAGTATACCGGGACTAAGCTCCTACGAGCAGTACTTC.

This clone was detected only a few times. The V call is TRBV5-1, the J call TRBJ2-5; no reliable D call. Germline V gives CDR1 SGHRS, CDR2 YFSETQ. Deletions cut 0 bases from V and 2 bases from J, with 5 bases between. The CDR3 consists of 13 residues. This CDR3 is CASSLEQQETQYF. For the CDR3, the DNA is TGCGCCAGCAGCTTGGAACAGCAAGAGACCCAGTACTTC.

This clone was counted between two and nine times. The CDR3 sequence is CASRGPTGGVYGYTF. In nucleotides, the CDR3 is TGTGCCAGCAGGGGACCGACAGGGGGGGTCTATGGCTACACCTTC. J is TRBJ1-2 and V is TRBV5-6; 9 nucleotides match TRBD1. The CDR3 spans 15 residues. Germline V gene lookup returns CDR1 SGHDT and CDR2 YYEEEE. Losses at the gene ends were 5 bases for V and 4 bases for J; bases not matched to a gene: 9.

This clone occurred a few times. V gene TRBV11-2 combines with J gene TRBJ2-3; 9 bases are shared with TRBD1. Trimming removed 3 bases from V and 4 bases from J; junction bases left unmatched: 2. Germline V gene data show CDR1 as SGHAT and CDR2 as FQNNGV. This CDR3 region has 14 residues. As DNA, the CDR3 is TGTGCCAGCAGCTTCGGGACAGGGCCAGATACGCAGTATTTT. Translated, it gives CASSFGTGPDTQYF.

This sequence joins TRBV28 and TRBJ1-1; possible D gene TRBD1, 5 bases. From germline, CDR1 is MDHEN and CDR2 SYDVKM. Trimming removed 4 bases at V and 1 base at J, with 13 bases between. The CDR3 runs 15 residues. The CDR3 loop is CASSSWGLPNTEAFF. The DNA for the CDR3 is TGTGCCAGCAGTTCCTGGGGCCTTCCGAACACTGAAGCTTTCTTT.

This clone was observed a handful of times. The chain couples TRBV11-2 to TRBJ2-7; D unclear. The CDR3 is made up of 13 amino acids. V lost 5 bases, J lost 6 bases, and 14 bases lay in between. Germline-derived CDR1 and CDR2 are SGHAT and FQNNGV. The DNA for the CDR3 is TGTGCCAGCAGCGTCACAGAGCCCACCGAGCAGTACTTC. It specifies CASSVTEPTEQYF. The full variable domain, completed using reference TRBV11-2 and TRBJ2-7, is EAGVAQSPRYKIIEKRQSVAFWCNPISGHATLYWYQQILGQGPKLLIQFQNNGVVDDSQLPKDRFSAERLKGVDSTLKIQPAKLEDSAVYLCASSVTEPTEQYFGPGTRLTVT.

This clone was seen a few times. The chain carries TRBV30 and TRBJ1-2; no reliable D call. Trimming shortened V by 0 bases and J by 4 bases, and 12 bases separated the two germline ends. The CDR3 is made up of 14 amino acids. Germline V gene data show CDR1 as GTSNPN and CDR2 as SVGIG (reference sequence). CDR3 loop: CAWSVKTAGYGYTF. The CDR3 nucleotides read TGTGCCTGGAGTGTAAAGACGGCAGGCTATGGCTACACCTTC.

This chain connects TRBV30 to TRBJ2-2; no clear D. V lost 2 bases, J lost 6 bases, and 4 bases lay in between. The CDR3 consists of 11 residues. Per germline, CDR1 GTSNPN and CDR2 SVGIG (reference sequence). CDR3 coding DNA: TGTGCCTGGAGTCTAGCCGGGGAGCTGTTTTTT. Amino acids: CAWSLAGELFF.

In regard to this clone: Other DNA variants within this sample encode the same CDR3. The rearrangement links TRBV7-9 to TRBJ1-1; D is uncertain. The CDR3 has 13 amino acids. From germline, CDR1 is SEHNR and CDR2 FQNEAQ (reference sequence). V lost 1 base to trimming and J lost 4 bases, with 7 bases between them. The CDR3 region is CASSLGGGTEAFF. The CDR3 nucleotides are TGTGCCAGCAGCTTAGGAGGAGGCACTGAAGCTTTCTTT.

The rearrangement links TRBV21-1 to TRBJ2-5; no check of the table's D call, TRBD1, against the DNA was made. TRBV21-1 corresponds to a pseudogene. The CDR3 has 13 amino acids. The CDR3 reads CASKGQGQETQYF. The CDR3 coding sequence is TGTGCCAGCAAGGGACAGGGGCAAGAGACCCAGTACTTC.

This clone was observed a few times. This sequence joins TRBV9 and TRBJ2-5, with 7 bases matching TRBD2. This CDR3 region has 16 residues. The V gene end was trimmed by 5 bases and the J gene end by 3 bases; junction bases not matched to a gene: 13. Germline V CDR1 and CDR2: SGDLS, YYNGEE. The CDR3 loop is CASSEGGGRGEETQYF. In nucleotides, the CDR3 is TGTGCCAGCAGTGAGGGAGGCGGGAGAGGGGAAGAGACCCAGTACTTC.

This clone was seen a handful of times. The gene calls are TRBV5-8 and TRBJ1-5, with TRBD1 matching 7 bases. CDR1 is SGHTS, CDR2 YDEGEE, per germline. The CDR3 runs to 14 residues. Trimming at V came to 4 bases and at J to 2 bases, leaving 3 bases not matched to a gene. In DNA, the CDR3 is TGTGCCAGCAGCCTTGACAGGGGCAATCAGCCCCAGCATTTT. It encodes CASSLDRGNQPQHF.

The chain couples TRBV7-2 to TRBJ2-7, with unresolved D. This CDR3 comprises 13 residues. Germline lookup yields CDR1 SGHTA and CDR2 FQGNSA. Trimming took off 2 bases at V and 6 bases at J, with 11 bases between the two ends. Here the CDR3 DNA reads TGTGCCAGCAGCTTATCGTCCTCGGTCGAGCAGTACTTC. Translating it yields CASSLSSSVEQYF.

With respect to this clone: One end of the junction fails to match germline, which may point to a read error. The V call is TRBV6-5, the J call TRBJ2-1; 9 bases fit TRBD1. CDR3 length: 15 amino acids. Looked up from germline, CDR1 is MNHEY and CDR2 is SVGAGI. CDR3 in DNA: TGTGCCAGCAGTGACTCCGGGACAGGGAATAATGAGCAGTTCTTC. This gives the protein CASSDSGTGNNEQFF.

As concerns this clone: Other DNA variants within this sample encode the same CDR3. The chain recombines TRBV9 with TRBJ1-1; 10 positions agree with TRBD1. Germline CDR1 and CDR2: SGDLS and YYNGEE. The CDR3 has 15 amino acids. Germline trimming cut 4 bases from V and 1 base from J; bases unmatched to any gene: 4. The CDR3 loop reads CASSPRTGGNTEAFF. The CDR3 nucleotides are TGTGCCAGCAGCCCCCGGACAGGGGGGAACACTGAAGCTTTCTTT.

This clone appeared a few times. The chain couples TRBV27 to TRBJ2-3, with 13 bases that match TRBD2. Germline V gene sequence: CDR1 MNHEY, CDR2 SMNVEV (reference sequence). This CDR3 is built from 15 residues. J gave up 7 bases and V 8 bases, and 9 bases lay outside the gene matches. The CDR3: CASDSKTSGGNTQYF. The CDR3 DNA reads as TGTGCCAGCGATTCTAAGACTAGCGGGGGGAATACGCAGTATTTT.